Listed below are T cell receptor beta chains from one sample, sequenced in a study of tumor T cells in aggressive B-cell lymphoma. The table came from immunoSEQ multiplex PCR; TCRdb's copy has only in-frame clones and leaves some out. The sample comprises around 4,200 clones, approximately 80% of which are singletons, and about 48% rests with the top ten. The sequenced sample consisted of tumor tissue. Every receptor here comes from an adult with diffuse large B cell lymphoma. CDR3s include the opening cysteine and the closing phenylalanine or tryptophan. A D gene is named only where the DNA matches it firmly. The size of a clone is reported for some rows only, either as once, few or many, or as a class for expanded clones.

CDR3 DNA,CDR3 protein,clone size,J gene,D gene,V gene
TGTGCCAGCAGCCCAGCGGGACAGGGTCGTTCCGAGCAGTACTTC,CASSPAGQGRSEQYF,NA,TRBJ2-7,TRBD1,TRBV9
TGTGCCAGTAGTATAATCGGGACAAGCTATGGCTACACCTTC,CASSIIGTSYGYTF,NA,TRBJ1-2,NA,TRBV19
TGTGCCAGCAGTAGGGTTTTGGTACTAGCGGGAGGCCAGTATTTT,CASSRVLVLAGGQYF,NA,TRBJ2-3,TRBD2,TRBV28
TGTGCCAGCAGAGTCGGAGGGGGCTACACCTTC,CASRVGGGYTF,NA,TRBJ1-2,NA,TRBV25-1
TGTGCCAGCAGGAGGACAGACAACACTGAAGCTTTCTTT,CASRRTDNTEAFF,once,TRBJ1-1,NA,TRBV6-6
TGTGCCAGCAGCTTCGAGACAGGGGTAGGGGGACACGGCTTAGAGCAGTACTTC,CASSFETGVGGHGLEQYF,NA,TRBJ2-7,TRBD1,TRBV5-5
TGCGCCAGCAGCTTGCACAGGGGAGACACCATATATTTT,CASSLHRGDTIYF,NA,TRBJ1-3,TRBD1,TRBV5-1
TGCACCAGCAGCCAAACGGTTAGCACAGATACGCAGTATTTT,CTSSQTVSTDTQYF,NA,TRBJ2-3,NA,TRBV1
TGCGCCAGCAGCTTGACAGGGGGCGCGGGAGGCACTGAAGCTTTCTTT,CASSLTGGAGGTEAFF,NA,TRBJ1-1,TRBD1,TRBV5-1
TGCGCCAGCAGCCCTAGTCGCGCGGGGGGGACCTCTAGCACAGATACGCAGTATTTT,CASSPSRAGGTSSTDTQYF,NA,TRBJ2-3,TRBD2,TRBV5-1
TGTGCCAGCAGCTTTCGCGGGGAGACCTCCTACGAGCAGTACTTC,CASSFRGETSYEQYF,NA,TRBJ2-7,NA,TRBV11-3
TGTGCCAGCAGCTTGGGCGGGACAGGGAAGGAGACCCAGTACTTC,CASSLGGTGKETQYF,NA,TRBJ2-5,TRBD1,TRBV5-4
TGTGCCACCAGTTCACTAGCGGAATACAATGAGCAGTTCTTC,CATSSLAEYNEQFF,few,TRBJ2-1,TRBD2,TRBV15
TGTGCCAGCTTAGGGGGCGCAGGTCAGCCCCAGCATTTT,CASLGGAGQPQHF,few,TRBJ1-5,TRBD1,TRBV9